This entry lists 7 T cell receptor beta chains sequenced from one sample in a study of T cells in localized non-small cell lung cancer. Repertoires were generated with immunoSEQ multiplex PCR, while TCRdb's copy carries only in-frame clones and drops some. The profile covers 20,000 to 25,000 clones, with about 83% appearing a single time and less than 20% taken by the ten largest. This specimen was PBMCs, taken before any cancer treatment. Every receptor here comes from a woman between 35 and 75 years old with stage II squamous cell lung carcinoma.

The chain recombines TRBV7-2 with TRBJ2-4, with D tentatively TRBD1 (5 bases). Trimming shortened V by 5 bases and J by 7 bases, and 18 bases separated the two germline ends. Germline CDR1 reads SGHTA; CDR2 reads FQGNSA. The CDR3 extends over 15 amino acids. CDR3 in DNA: TGTGCCAGCAGCCTCGGGCAGGGCCTGAGGAACATTCAGTACTTC. Its translation: CASSLGQGLRNIQYF.

This rearrangement joins TRBV15 to TRBJ2-2, with 7 bases identical to TRBD2. Losses at the gene ends were 4 bases for V and 7 bases for J; bases not matched to a gene: 12. CDR3 length equals 16 residues. Germline V gene lookup returns CDR1 LNHNV and CDR2 YYDKDF (reference sequence). The CDR3 loop is CATSTGAGIGGGELFF. CDR3 DNA: TGTGCCACCAGCACAGGAGCGGGAATCGGGGGCGGGGAGCTGTTTTTT.

The chain joins TRBV7-8 to TRBJ1-3, with D perhaps matching TRBD1 (5 bases). This CDR3 contains 17 residues. The germline gives CDR1 SGHVS, CDR2 FQNEAQ. Trimming pared 5 bases from V and 4 bases from J, leaving 21 bases between. CDR3 in DNA: TGTGCCAGCAGCCCAACAAAGGGGCCCATACGGGGAAACACCATATATTTT. The encoded protein is CASSPTKGPIRGNTIYF.

The chain couples TRBV28 to TRBJ2-5; maybe TRBD1 (6 bases). There are 15 residues in the CDR3. Germline lookup yields CDR1 MDHEN and CDR2 SYDVKM. V lost 3 bases and J 0 bases, leaving 11 bases between the germline ends. The CDR3 DNA reads as TGTGCCAGCAGTTTCGGGACATCGTACCAAGAGACCCAGTACTTC. It yields the protein CASSFGTSYQETQYF.

The rearrangement links TRBV15 to TRBJ1-1; TRBD1 agrees at 7 bases. V dropped 0 bases and J dropped 2; count of bases not matched to a gene: 3. CDR3 length equals 15 residues. Germline values: CDR1 LNHNV, CDR2 YYDKDF (reference sequence). CDR3 amino acids: CATSREKGANTEAFF. CDR3 DNA sequence: TGTGCCACCAGCAGAGAAAAGGGGGCTAACACTGAAGCTTTCTTT.

The rearrangement joins TRBV4-2 to TRBJ1-1; tentatively, D is TRBD1 (6 bases). Trimming removed 0 bases from V and 1 base from J, with 21 bases in between. Germline lookup yields CDR1 LGHNA and CDR2 YNFKEQ. The CDR3 is made up of 19 amino acids. CDR3 in DNA: TGTGCCAGCAGCCAAGACCCCCGGCCCCGCCTGGGGGCGAACACTGAAGCTTTCTTT. Translation: CASSQDPRPRLGANTEAFF.

The rearrangement uses TRBV11-2 and TRBJ2-1, with D perhaps TRBD1 (5 bases). From germline, CDR1 is SGHAT and CDR2 FQNNGV. Between the trimmed V and J ends, which lost 1 base and 13 bases, there was a span of 20 bases. The CDR3 has 15 amino acids. In DNA form, the CDR3 reads TGTGCCAGCAGCTTAGGGCAGGGCACAGTTCGGGCTCAGTTCTTC. Protein sequence: CASSLGQGTVRAQFF.